This T cell receptor beta chain was captured in a study of blood T cells in healthy people across ages (dated by TCRdb to the mid-2010s). General notes on the study: In model experiments, template switching captured about one uniquely barcoded TCR beta cDNA molecule for every two T cells. Donors of different ages were randomly distributed across sequencing lanes to avoid experimental bias. The study analyzed two additional independent replicas of 1 million unique cDNA reads from the same blood draw for two donors, one aged 18 to 30 and one aged 80 or older. Four age groups were formed from the donors: young (average roughly 15 years), middle-aged (approximately 42), aged (approximately 60) and long-lived (around 82). Using deep sequencing normalized with unique cDNA molecular identifiers, the study measured how TCR beta repertoire diversity changes with age. Findings and caveats that apply to the study as a whole: Because profiling used bulk unsorted PBMCs, naive and antigen-experienced compartments could not be compared conclusively. Estimates of total diversity based on one million sequenced T cells were considered lower bounds and underestimates. Because donor CMV infection status was unknown, age-related changes in expanded clonotypes were potentially confounded. The percentage of naive T cells measured by flow cytometry correlated strongly with observed TCR beta diversity. Compared with the aged group, more naive CD4+ T cells, fewer expanded clones and increased TCR diversity were shown by the long-lived group, suggesting age selection. Observed TCR beta diversity per million T cells fell roughly linearly with age, and a significant reduction was already apparent by age approximately 40.

The method was 5' RACE. The sequencer listed for this sample is Illumina HiSeq 2500. A second PCR of roughly 6 to 11 cycles was performed with a sample-barcoded 5' primer and a J-beta primer mix. Each TCR beta cDNA molecule received a unique molecular identifier from a template-switch 5' adaptor carrying 12 random nucleotides. At least 2.5 million CDR3-containing paired-end reads were obtained from each sample. The Mint cDNA synthesis kit, primed by a TRBC-specific oligonucleotide, was used to synthesize first-strand cDNA from all RNA. After uracil-DNA glycosylase treatment, a first 18-cycle PCR used universal primers M1SS and BC2_uni_R on all cDNA. The authors' pipeline ran thus. Normalization of each sample was performed by random selection of 1 million high-quality reads, each carrying a distinct molecular identifier. Reads with shared molecular identifiers were discarded instead of being binned into consensus sequences. CDR3 identification, clonotype clustering and error correction used MiTCR with a Q25 quality threshold and the strictest error-elimination algorithm. A nonparametric unseen species model with Euler transformation was used to estimate a lower bound on total TCR beta diversity. The public reads were quality trimmed at Q25 with fastp and then assembled into clones with MiXCR by TCRdb, keeping productive beta chains. All rows with the same CDR3 protein become a single entry with the most common DNA and genes. These V and J calls are TCRdb output, not the study's own analysis. This sample holds around 1,500,000 distinct CDR3 sequences; 25% to 30% were observed only once. 6.5% to 8.5% of the sample comes from the top ten.

From the germline V gene, CDR1 is SGHVS and CDR2 is FQNEAQ. The CDR3, cysteine through phenylalanine, is 14 amino acids long. The CDR3 DNA has 42 bases and is translated from base 1. V loses 5 bases, J loses 6 bases, and the germline ends lie 15 bases apart. Details on this clonotype: This clone's antigen is unknown. Qualities for individual bases were not recorded, and no much larger clone is one base off.

Donors were a few dozen systemically healthy Caucasian individuals from Russia aged roughly 6 to 90 years. Each donor gave about 11 milliliters of peripheral blood, drawn into EDTA-treated Vacutainer tubes. Ficoll-Paque density-gradient centrifugation was used to isolate PBMCs, with at least 7 million obtained per sample. Trizol reagent was used to extract total RNA from PBMCs, with at least 6 micrograms per sample. Naive CD45RAhigh/CD27high T cell percentages were measured by flow cytometry on a PBMC aliquot from every donor. The source of this sequence is a woman aged 25 to 39 in good health. The chain links TRBV7-8 with TRBJ2-3; the D gene is unclear. Sequenced material: blood. The CDR3 reads as follows: CASSVQSEWDTQYF. The nucleotide sequence is TGTGCCAGCAGCGTACAGAGCGAGTGGGATACGCAGTATTTT.